This paragraph reports one T cell receptor beta chain. The antigen it recognizes is unknown. Per-base quality was not reported, and no clone a single base away is much larger than it. This specimen belongs to a study of blood T cell repertoires in COVID-19 (dated by TCRdb to 2020 to 2021). Looking at the study overall: Collaborator samples came from the United States, Italy and Spain and covered acute and convalescent phases of COVID-19. Deeply sampled blood TCRbeta repertoires from subjects exposed to, actively infected with, or recovered from COVID-19 were included in the dataset. A freely available public database, intended as a resource for researchers studying the immune response to SARS-CoV-2, is where the repertoires were released. The prospective study material was composed of cDNA or gDNA derived from T cells, B-cell-depleted T cells, or PBMCs. Samples were obtained from the ongoing ImmuneRACE study (first 160 participants) and from over 1,000 subjects provided by 6 global collaborators. The sample metadata nearly always contained a de-identified subject ID, COVID-19 status, age in years and sex. HLA class I and class II types, where available, came from metadata supplied by the sample provider rather than from assay-based typing. Broader findings and caveats from the paper: Clinical and demographic metadata were provided uncurated, with the amount varying by source and participant.

Sequences SGDLS (CDR1) and YYNGEE (CDR2) are obtained from the germline V gene. V and J lose 4 bases and 5 bases, and a span of 18 bases separates them. The cysteine opens and the phenylalanine closes a CDR3 of 15 amino acids. CDR3 DNA is the only sequence kept; it has 45 bases, read in frame from the first base. TCRbeta CDR3 regions were amplified from genomic DNA using the immunoSEQ Assay, a bias-controlled multiplex PCR. On the authors' methods: The number of nucleated cells in each sample was estimated by amplification of reference gene primers within the assay. Sequence reads were collapsed and filtered to measure the absolute abundance of every unique TCRbeta CDR3 rearrangement. For each sample, productive Simpson clonality was calculated as the square root of Simpson's diversity index over productive rearrangements. The source is immuneACCESS, and TCRdb retained only in-frame sequences with V and J called. Part of the clones is not carried over; for the studies checked, unresolved V genes explain less than half of this, and the remainder is unexplained. The DNA gave D and trimming, while V, J and clone size come from that table. This sample comprises about 130,000 clones, around four fifths of them detected only once. Jointly, the top ten make up 6% of the sample.

Participants in the prospective study were enrolled through a virtual design, were aged about 18 to 90 years, and lived in approximately 25 United States geographic areas. In the prospective study, participants were assigned to cohorts based on the clinical history participants reported in a screening survey and a study questionnaire. For ImmuneRACE Cohort 3, a participant was defined as recovered based on two consecutive negative NP/OP PCR tests, clearance by a healthcare professional, or resolution of symptoms. Each participant in the prospective study had whole blood, serum and a nasopharyngeal or oropharyngeal swab collected by mobile phlebotomists. Prospective study participants could optionally give additional blood draws and questionnaires over an approximately two-month period. Blood samples from the prospective study were shipped frozen or at room temperature prior to DNA extraction.

The sequence derives from a woman in her forties or fifties who had recovered from COVID-19. The sequence joins TRBV9 to TRBJ1-2; confidence is insufficient to name the D gene. Sample: PBMCs or T cells enriched from blood (not recorded which). The DNA sequence reads TGTGCCAGCAGCTTACGGACGGACTCCCTTTATGGCTACACCTTC. Its amino acids are CASSLRTDSLYGYTF.